This TCR beta chain emerged from a study of control samples from healthy donors and cancer patients. The CDR3 runs 13 residues. CDR1 and CDR2 from the germline V gene are SEHNR and FQNEAQ (reference sequence). The V end lost 3 bases, the J end lost 6 bases, and 10 bases lay between the germline ends. Generated by immunoSEQ multiplex PCR, the TCRdb table keeps only in-frame clones and is missing some. This sample has 95,000 to 130,000 clones, with around 89% found just once. The TCR comes from a woman aged 45-65 years with colorectal cancer. The sequenced material came from PBMCs. The chain recombines TRBV7-9 with TRBJ2-3; the D is unclear. In DNA form, the CDR3 reads TGTGCCAGCAGCTTGATAGCATCCGATACGCAGTATTTT. Translation: CASSLIASDTQYF.